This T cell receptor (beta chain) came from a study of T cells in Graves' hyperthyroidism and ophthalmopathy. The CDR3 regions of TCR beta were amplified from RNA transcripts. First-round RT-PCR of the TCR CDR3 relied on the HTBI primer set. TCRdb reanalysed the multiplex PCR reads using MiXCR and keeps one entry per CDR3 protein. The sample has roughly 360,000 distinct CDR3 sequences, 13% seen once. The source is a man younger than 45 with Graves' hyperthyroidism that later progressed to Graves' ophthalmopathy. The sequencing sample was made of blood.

The CDR3 spells CASSLGGGGPPFYNEQFF. In DNA form, the CDR3 reads TGCGCCAGCAGCTTGGGGGGCGGGGGGCCCCCGTTTTACAATGAGCAGTTCTTC. V usage is TRBV5-1 and J usage is TRBJ2-1; TRBD2 matches at 8 bases. The trim removed 0 bases at V and 4 bases at J, leaving 12 bases unmatched. CDR1 is SGHRS, CDR2 YFSETQ, per germline. The CDR3 extends over 18 amino acids.